The next 24 T cell receptor beta chains were all read from a single sample in a study of cytomegalovirus exposure and HLA in healthy donors. PCR employed 60 Vbeta and 13 Jbeta primers. Sequenced by immunoSEQ multiplex PCR; TCRdb stores in-frame clones only, minus some. This sample carries some 150,000 clones, 70% to 90% of them seen once, and the ten largest clones take less than 2.5%. Sequencing used PBMCs. Receptor source: a woman aged 18-29 years in good health and CMV-seronegative.

The chain joins TRBV28 to TRBJ2-7; the D gene is possibly TRBD2 (6 bases). V was cut by 8 bases and J by 0 bases, with 14 bases left in between. The CDR3 runs 14 residues. Per germline, CDR1 MDHEN and CDR2 SYDVKM. CDR3 loop: CASQGLAASYEQYF. DNA for the CDR3: TGTGCCAGCCAGGGATTAGCGGCCTCCTACGAGCAGTACTTC.

The count of this clone is one. CDR3 in DNA: TGTGCCAGCAGCCAGAGCGGGGGTAAAGAGACCCAGTACTTC. Its translation: CASSQSGGKETQYF. V and J are TRBV7-2 and TRBJ2-5, with 8 bases lining up with TRBD2. Trimming cost V 5 bases and J 3 bases; bases outside gene matches: 5. Germline V CDR1 and CDR2: SGHTA, FQGNSA. This CDR3 region has 14 residues.

This clone was counted only a few times. The chain couples TRBV7-2 to TRBJ2-7; TRBD2 agrees at 9 bases. The CDR3 runs 14 residues. The germline V gene has CDR1 SGHTA and CDR2 FQGNSA. Losses at the gene ends were 3 bases for V and 2 bases for J; bases not matched to a gene: 2. The CDR3 region has the DNA TGTGCCAGCAGCTTTACTAGCGGGCCCTACGAGCAGTACTTC. Encoded protein: CASSFTSGPYEQYF.

This clone has only one observation. The chain couples TRBV7-9 to TRBJ2-1; TRBD2 matches 16 bases. CDR1 and CDR2 (germline): SEHNR, FQNEAQ (reference sequence). The trim removed 2 bases at V and 3 bases at J, leaving 7 bases unmatched. This CDR3 contains 19 residues. Written as DNA, the CDR3 is TGTGCCAGCAGCTTAAGTTGGGGACTAGCGGGAGGGGACTACAATGAGCAGTTCTTC. This encodes CASSLSWGLAGGDYNEQFF.

The chain is built from TRBV6-1 and TRBJ2-1; the match to TRBD1 covers 12 bases. CDR1 is MNHNS and CDR2 is SASEGT in the germline V gene. V was clipped by 2 bases and J by 7 bases; unmatched bases: 3. The CDR3 extends over 15 amino acids. Written as DNA, the CDR3 is TGTGCCAGCAGTGAAAGGGACAGGGGGCAAAATGAGCAGTTCTTC. It codes for CASSERDRGQNEQFF.

The chain joins TRBV28 to TRBJ2-5, with 10 bases identical to TRBD1. Trimming cost V 6 bases and J 3 bases; bases outside gene matches: 7. Germline CDR1 and CDR2: MDHEN and SYDVKM. The CDR3 length is 15 residues. CDR3 sequence reads: CASSYAGTGEETQYF. The CDR3 region has the DNA TGTGCCAGCAGCTACGCAGGGACAGGGGAAGAGACCCAGTACTTC.

For the CDR3, the DNA is TGTGCCAGCTCTACCAGTTCAGGGAATAGCAATCAGCCCCAGCATTTT. Amino acid sequence: CASSTSSGNSNQPQHF. V and J are TRBV18 and TRBJ1-5; a possible D gene is TRBD1 (5 bases). Trimming left V 6 bases short and J 0 bases short, with 15 bases between. Germline V gene sequence: CDR1 KGHSH, CDR2 LQKENI. The CDR3 sequence is 16 residues long.

This chain connects TRBV6-5 to TRBJ2-2; D remains unclear. V lost 2 bases to trimming and J lost 4 bases, with 8 bases between them. The CDR3 runs 14 residues. Germline lookup yields CDR1 MNHEY and CDR2 SVGAGI. The CDR3 spells CASSYAQTTGELFF. CDR3 DNA sequence: TGTGCCAGCAGTTACGCACAGACCACCGGGGAGCTGTTTTTT.

The chain links TRBV12-5 to TRBJ1-2; a weak D match, TRBD1 (6 bases). Trimming cost V 1 base and J 8 bases, with 11 bases left between them. Germline CDR1 and CDR2: LGHNT and FRNRAP. The CDR3 totals 13 residues. The CDR3 DNA sequence: TGTGCTAGTGGTTTGGGCGGGGGCCGAGGCTACACCTTC. Amino acid sequence: CASGLGGGRGYTF.

Regarding this clone: This same CDR3 is encoded by further DNA sequences in the sample. This chain connects TRBV25-1 to TRBJ2-1; 9 bases are shared with TRBD2. Germline CDR1 MGHDK, CDR2 SYGVNS. The V gene end was trimmed by 6 bases and the J gene end by 4 bases; junction bases not matched to a gene: 7. The CDR3 covers 15 residues. The CDR3 spells CASSRSGRPYNEQFF. The CDR3 DNA sequence: TGTGCCAGCAGCCGAAGCGGGAGGCCATACAATGAGCAGTTCTTC.

J is TRBJ2-7 and V is TRBV28; TRBD2 aligns across 7 bases. The CDR3 loop spans 17 amino acids. V gave up 5 bases and J gave up 0 bases; unmatched junction bases: 13. The V gene's germline CDR1 is MDHEN and CDR2 SYDVKM. The CDR3 coding sequence is TGTGCCAGCAGTCCCGCCCCTAGCGGCCTAAGCTCCTACGAGCAGTACTTC. It is translated as CASSPAPSGLSSYEQYF.

This chain links TRBV6-4 with TRBJ1-6, with 7 nucleotides matching TRBD1. Germline CDR1 is MRHNA and CDR2 is SNTAGT. The CDR3 runs 16 residues. The V gene end was trimmed by 8 bases and the J gene end by 2 bases; junction bases not matched to a gene: 9. Here the CDR3 reads CASRQRQGAYNSPLHF. CDR3 DNA: TGTGCCAGCCGCCAACGGCAGGGGGCCTATAATTCACCCCTCCACTTT.

This rearrangement joins TRBV29-1 to TRBJ2-2; 7 nucleotides match TRBD1. From germline, CDR1 is SQVTM and CDR2 ANQGSEA. CDR3 length: 15 residues. V was clipped by 7 bases and J by 0 bases; unmatched bases: 8. The CDR3 loop reads CSALGGQPNTGELFF. CDR3 sequence (DNA): TGCAGCGCTCTAGGGGGACAGCCGAACACCGGGGAGCTGTTTTTT.

This clone was detected a few times. J is TRBJ1-1 and V is TRBV28; no clear D. V was shortened by 3 bases and J by 6 bases, with 11 bases between the two germline ends. Germline CDR1 is MDHEN and CDR2 is SYDVKM. There are 13 residues in the CDR3. The CDR3 DNA is TGTGCCAGCAGTTTCCGAGAGACACCTGAAGCTTTCTTT. Translated, it gives CASSFRETPEAFF.

The DNA for the CDR3 is TGTGCCAGCACCTACTCTAGCGGGAGCACCGGGGAGCTGTTTTTT. This encodes CASTYSSGSTGELFF. The V call is TRBV27, the J call TRBJ2-2, with 10 bases fitting TRBD2. From germline, CDR1 is MNHEY and CDR2 SMNVEV (reference sequence). Losses at the gene ends were 7 bases for V and 4 bases for J; bases not matched to a gene: 6. The length of the CDR3 is 15 residues.

This sequence joins TRBV7-9 and TRBJ2-1, with D possibly being TRBD2 (5 bases). Germline loops: CDR1 SEHNR, CDR2 FQNEAQ (reference sequence). The CDR3 is made up of 14 amino acids. With 0 bases removed from V and 5 bases from J, the gap between germline ends came to 8 bases. As DNA, the CDR3 is TGTGCCAGCAGCTTAGCGAGGGTTAACAATGAGCAGTTCTTC. Translated, it gives CASSLARVNNEQFF.

V and J are TRBV30 and TRBJ1-5; D is undetermined. The CDR3 is 17 amino acids. Germline CDR1 reads GTSNPN; CDR2 reads SVGIG (reference sequence). V lost 0 bases to trimming and J lost 0 bases, with 15 bases between them. CDR3 residues: CAWSVAMGRYSNQPQHF. In nucleotides, the CDR3 is TGTGCCTGGAGTGTCGCCATGGGCCGATATAGCAATCAGCCCCAGCATTTT.

Comment on this clone: Without the conserved terminal phenylalanine or tryptophan, this CDR3 likely stems from a read error. It is unclear where the CDR3 begins or ends on the DNA, so no DNA is shown, and the CDR3 is as TCRdb lists it. This chain joins TRBV28 and TRBJ1-2; the table gives TRBD1 as D, unverified against the DNA. Including both end residues, the CDR3 is 17 amino acids long. CDR1 is MDHEN, CDR2 SYDVKM, per germline. CDR3 in amino acids: CASSSPGQPFYGYTDEI.

This rearrangement joins TRBV6-5 to TRBJ1-6, with D unclear. The CDR3 length is 16 residues. From germline, CDR1 is MNHEY and CDR2 SVGAGI. Trimming left V 2 bases short and J 9 bases short, with 17 bases between. The CDR3 loop is CASSYRSKTSGSPLHF. CDR3 bases: TGTGCCAGCAGTTACAGAAGTAAGACATCTGGTTCACCCCTCCACTTT.

The V and J genes are TRBV18 and TRBJ1-2, with a weak D call TRBD1 (6 bases). V lost 5 bases, J lost 2 bases, and 12 bases lay in between. Germline CDR1 is KGHSH and CDR2 is LQKENI. The CDR3 has 14 amino acids. The DNA of the CDR3 is TGTGCCAGCTCAGCCCGGACAGCCAACTATGGCTACACCTTC. Protein product: CASSARTANYGYTF.

V usage is TRBV4-3 and J usage is TRBJ1-2; D gene uncertain. Trimming shortened V by 0 bases and J by 0 bases, and 11 bases separated the two germline ends. The germline V gene encodes CDR1 LGHNA and CDR2 YSLEER. The CDR3 has 16 amino acids. The CDR3 loop is CASSQDVGGSNYGYTF. The CDR3 coding sequence is TGCGCCAGCAGCCAAGATGTCGGTGGTTCTAACTATGGCTACACCTTC.

J is TRBJ2-4 and V is TRBV7-8; 9 bases line up with TRBD1. There are 14 residues in the CDR3. The germline V gene encodes CDR1 SGHVS and CDR2 FQNEAQ. V was pared by 5 bases and J by 8 bases, with 7 bases of the junction left unmatched. The CDR3, as DNA: TGTGCCAGCAGCCACGGGACAGGGAGAGACATTCAGTACTTC. Translated: CASSHGTGRDIQYF.

The rearrangement joins TRBV5-1 to TRBJ2-6; 7 bases match TRBD2. Germline CDR1 and CDR2: SGHRS and YFSETQ. The junction had 8 bases not matched to a gene; V was cut back by 0 bases and J by 2 bases. CDR3 length: 18 residues. Here the CDR3 DNA reads TGCGCCAGCAGCTTGGGGCGGGGGTGGCTAACTGGGGCCAACGTCCTGACTTTC. Translation: CASSLGRGWLTGANVLTF.

The rearrangement links TRBV1 to TRBJ2-3; the D call of TRBD2 is as the table states it, not checked on the DNA. TRBV1 is deemed a pseudogene. The CDR3 sequence is 18 residues long. CDR3 protein: CTSSQVGGGRAHTDTQYF. CDR3 DNA: TGCACCAGCAGCCAAGTGGGGGGCGGGAGGGCACACACAGATACGCAGTATTTT.